The clone carrying this T cell receptor (beta chain) was seen at least ten times. These data are taken from a study of metastatic and nonmetastatic thyroid tumors. TCRdb re-processed the PCR reads through MiXCR. The sample has more than 35,000 clones, about a sixth seen once; the top ten hold roughly 6%. All patients were treatment-naive before thyroid surgery. V was trimmed by 4 bases and J by 4 bases, leaving 11 bases between them. Germline V lookup: CDR1 SQVTM, CDR2 ANQGSEA. This CDR3 has 13 residues. The specimen sequenced was blood. This receptor was obtained from a male donor with papillary thyroid cancer or a benign thyroid nodule (not recorded which). Some clones in this sample may be carry-over from other donors' samples. V and J are TRBV29-1 and TRBJ1-5; no definite D call. In nucleotides, the CDR3 is TGCAGCGTTGGTCTTCGGTATAATCAGCCCCAGCATTTT. It translates to CSVGLRYNQPQHF. The variable domain in full, completed from reference TRBV29-1 and TRBJ1-5, reads SAVISQKPSRDICQRGTSLTIQCQVDSQVTMMFWYRQQPGQSLTLIATANQGSEATYESGFVIDKFPISRPNLTFSTLTVSNMSPEDSSIYLCSVGLRYNQPQHFGDGTRLSIL.